The next 31 T cell receptor beta chains were all read from a single sample in a study of vaccination effects on CD4 cells after COVID-19. ViraFEST used viral peptide pools to expand antigen-specific CD4+ T cells before sequencing. Subsequent to a culture period of 10 days, CD4+ T cells were isolated. This individual tested PCR-positive for SARS-CoV-2 infection between March and December 2020. For these receptors, no antigen is known. Sequencing was performed with immunoSEQ multiplex PCR; in TCRdb, only in-frame clones are kept and a portion is missing. The profile shows approximately 22,000 clones, under 85% of them singletons. Sample: CD4+ T cells from PBMCs cultured with a peptide pool, taken before COVID-19 vaccination. Receptors originate from a human donor who had a prior SARS-CoV-2 infection.

V is TRBV30 and J is TRBJ2-1; D remains ambiguous. Between the trimmed V and J ends, which lost 7 bases and 6 bases, there was a span of 13 bases. Germline V gives CDR1 GTSNPN, CDR2 SVGIG (reference sequence). The CDR3 covers 12 residues. CDR3 nucleotides: TGTGCCTCCCATAGGTCCGTCAATGAGCAGTTCTTC. The encoded protein is CASHRSVNEQFF.

This chain links TRBV2 with TRBJ1-2; 9 positions agree with TRBD1. CDR3 length: 15 amino acids. The germline CDR1 and CDR2 sequences are SNHLY and FYNNEI. Unmatched junction bases numbered 4, after V lost 5 bases and J lost 0 bases. The CDR3 DNA is TGTGCCAGCAGTATGACAGGGGGTACTAACTATGGCTACACCTTC. It yields the protein CASSMTGGTNYGYTF.

This chain connects TRBV25-1 to TRBJ1-2; 8 bases agree with TRBD1. The CDR3 sequence is 14 residues long. In germline, CDR1 is MGHDK, CDR2 SYGVNS. The trim removed 3 bases at V and 4 bases at J, leaving 4 bases unmatched. The CDR3 protein is CASSDPGTGYGYTF. Written as DNA, the CDR3 is TGTGCCAGCAGTGACCCCGGGACAGGCTATGGCTACACCTTC.

This chain uses TRBV14 with TRBJ1-1; TRBD1 aligns across 8 bases. This CDR3 is built from 15 residues. CDR1 SGHDN and CDR2 FVKESK come from the germline V gene. Germline trimming cut 0 bases from V and 3 bases from J; bases unmatched to any gene: 3. CDR3 DNA: TGTGCCAGCAGCCAAGATCCAGGGGGCCACACTGAAGCTTTCTTT. This sequence encodes CASSQDPGGHTEAFF.

There are a few counts of this clone. The rearrangement joins TRBV12-3 or TRBV12-4 to TRBJ1-5, with D perhaps matching TRBD1 (6 bases). Trimming stripped 4 bases from V and 4 bases from J, with 8 bases between. The CDR3 is made up of 13 amino acids. Here the CDR3 reads CASSWDTNQPQHF. DNA for the CDR3: TGTGCCAGCAGTTGGGACACAAATCAGCCCCAGCATTTT.

This chain joins TRBV18 and TRBJ2-5; tentatively, D is TRBD2 (5 bases). V gave up 8 bases and J gave up 1 base, with 11 bases separating them. Germline CDR1 is KGHSH and CDR2 is LQKENI. There are 13 residues in the CDR3. CDR3 sequence (DNA): TGTGCCAGCGGAAGCGGCGTCCAAGAGACCCAGTACTTC. This codes for CASGSGVQETQYF. The whole variable domain, filled in from reference TRBV18 and TRBJ2-5, reads NAGVMQNPRHLVRRRGQEARLRCSPMKGHSHVYWYRQLPEEGLKFMVYLQKENIIDESGMPKERFSAEFPKEGPSILRIQQVVRGDSAAYFCASGSGVQETQYFGPGTRLLVL.

The V gene is TRBV5-4, the J gene TRBJ2-3, with 7 positions matching TRBD2. The germline gives CDR1 SGHNT, CDR2 YYREEE (reference sequence). The CDR3 runs to 16 residues. The trim removed 5 bases at V and 0 bases at J, leaving 9 bases unmatched. DNA of the CDR3: TGTGCCAGCAGGTCAGGGAGGGTTGGGAGCACAGATACGCAGTATTTT. As protein: CASRSGRVGSTDTQYF.

This clone was found a few times. The V gene is TRBV7-9, the J gene TRBJ1-1; the D gene is possibly TRBD1 (5 bases). Per germline, CDR1 SEHNR and CDR2 FQNEAQ (reference sequence). The length of the CDR3 is 13 residues. V was cut by 6 bases and J by 1 base, with 9 bases left in between. The CDR3 protein is CASRQGQNTEAFF. In nucleotides, the CDR3 is TGTGCCAGCAGACAAGGACAGAACACTGAAGCTTTCTTT.

This clone was observed a few times. The chain employs TRBV30 and TRBJ2-2; tentative D call: TRBD2 (6 bases). Trimming took 3 bases from V and 4 from J, leaving 15 bases between them. This CDR3 spans 15 amino acids. CDR1 and CDR2 (germline): GTSNPN, SVGIG (reference sequence). The CDR3 nucleotides are TGTGCCTGGAGGGCGTGGGAGGCCCCCACCGGGGAGCTGTTTTTT. Its protein product is CAWRAWEAPTGELFF. The whole variable domain, filled in from reference TRBV30 and TRBJ2-2, reads SQTIHQWPATLVQPVGSPLSLECTVEGTSNPNLYWYRQAAGRGLQLLFYSVGIGQISSEVPQNLSASRPQDRQFILSSKKLLLSDSGFYLCAWRAWEAPTGELFFGEGSRLTVL.

This chain connects TRBV2 to TRBJ1-2, with 7 positions matching TRBD1. From germline, CDR1 is SNHLY and CDR2 FYNNEI. This CDR3 region has 15 residues. Trimming took 3 bases from V and 6 from J; bases not matched to a gene: 10. CDR3 bases: TGTGCCAGCAGTGACGGGAGGGGGCGCAAGGATGGCTACACCTTC. It specifies CASSDGRGRKDGYTF.

The J gene is TRBJ1-2, the V gene TRBV19; no clear D gene. V gave up 7 bases and J gave up 0 bases, with 21 bases separating them. Germline CDR1 and CDR2: LNHDA and SQIVND (reference sequence). The length of the CDR3 is 17 residues. The CDR3 nucleotides read TGTGCCAGTACCTTCCGTTATACGGAGACTACTAACTATGGCTACACCTTC. Its protein is CASTFRYTETTNYGYTF.

This chain joins TRBV10-3 and TRBJ2-7; D ambiguous. From germline, CDR1 is ENHRY and CDR2 SYGVKD. The length of the CDR3 is 12 residues. V dropped 5 bases and J dropped 0 bases, with 5 bases sitting between them. The CDR3 DNA reads as TGTGCCATCAGTCCGACCTCCTACGAGCAGTACTTC. As protein: CAISPTSYEQYF.

The rearrangement uses TRBV3-1 (or the pseudogene TRBV3-2) and TRBJ1-3; the D gene is possibly TRBD1 (6 bases). Germline V lookup: CDR1 LGHDT, CDR2 YNNKEL (reference sequence). The V gene lost 5 bases and the J gene lost 4 bases, with 12 bases spanning the gap. The CDR3 has 14 amino acids. The CDR3 sequence is CASSTRTAGNTIYF. The DNA of the CDR3 is TGTGCCAGCAGCACCCGGACAGCGGGAAACACCATATATTTT.

The chain recombines TRBV10-3 with TRBJ1-1, with TRBD1 as a possible D gene (5 bases). This CDR3 comprises 13 residues. Trimming took off 10 bases at V and 5 bases at J, with 17 bases between the two ends. Germline V CDR1 and CDR2: ENHRY, SYGVKD. The chain's CDR3 is CATRGKGETEAFF. As DNA, the CDR3 is TGTGCCACCAGAGGAAAAGGGGAAACTGAAGCTTTCTTT.

The chain carries TRBV3-1 (or the pseudogene TRBV3-2) and TRBJ1-4; D may be TRBD1 (6 bases). CDR3 length: 16 amino acids. V was clipped by 4 bases and J by 5 bases, with 17 bases between them. In germline, CDR1 is LGHDT, CDR2 YNNKEL (reference sequence). As DNA, the CDR3 is TGTGCCAGCAGCCTCGACCCAGGGGCTGGAAATGAAAAACTGTTTTTT. It translates to CASSLDPGAGNEKLFF.

The J gene is TRBJ2-2, the V gene TRBV5-4; TRBD1 aligns across 7 bases. Per the germline V gene, CDR1 is SGHNT and CDR2 is YYREEE (reference sequence). Germline trimming cut 5 bases from V and 3 bases from J; bases unmatched to any gene: 4. This CDR3 region has 14 residues. The CDR3 sequence: CASSSGGYTGELFF. In DNA, the CDR3 is TGTGCCAGCAGTTCAGGGGGATACACCGGGGAGCTGTTTTTT.

This clone was counted a few times. The chain recombines TRBV11-2 with TRBJ2-1; D is perhaps TRBD2 (5 bases). The CDR3 extends over 13 amino acids. V lost 5 bases and J 8 bases, leaving 13 bases between the germline ends. The germline V gene encodes CDR1 SGHAT and CDR2 FQNNGV. CDR3 coding DNA: TGTGCCAGCAGCCTAGGGCGGGTGGATGAGCAGTTCTTC. As protein: CASSLGRVDEQFF.

The CDR3 nucleotides read TGCAGTGCTAGAGCCGCAACTCCAGAGTACTTC. This sequence encodes CSARAATPEYF. The rearrangement links TRBV20-1 to TRBJ2-7; D is uncertain. There are 11 residues in the CDR3. V gave up 1 base and J gave up 11 bases, with 12 bases separating them. In germline, CDR1 is DFQATT, CDR2 SNEGSKA (reference sequence).

This clone has only one observation. The V call is TRBV2, the J call TRBJ2-7; D is uncertain. V dropped 7 bases and J dropped 0 bases, with 10 bases sitting between them. The CDR3 sequence is 13 residues long. Germline assignment: CDR1 SNHLY and CDR2 FYNNEI. The CDR3 coding sequence is TGTGCCAGCAATCCGTTGTACTCCTACGAGCAGTACTTC. Translated: CASNPLYSYEQYF.

V is TRBV6-5 and J is TRBJ1-1, with D perhaps matching TRBD1 (5 bases). V shed 6 bases and J shed 3 bases, with 17 bases lying between them. This CDR3 is 15 amino acids long. Germline V gives CDR1 MNHEY, CDR2 SVGAGI. The CDR3 loop is CASSHLARGDTEAFF. The CDR3 DNA reads TGTGCCAGCAGCCACCTTGCACGAGGGGACACTGAAGCTTTCTTT.

The rearrangement joins TRBV1 to TRBJ1-5. TRBV1 is given as a pseudogene. The length of the CDR3 is 18 residues. DNA of the CDR3: TGCACCAGCAGCCACAGGGACCACTCTTCTTATAGCAATCAGCCCCAGCATTTT. It encodes CTSSHRDHSSYSNQPQHF.

This chain connects TRBV10-3 to TRBJ2-5; 7 bases line up with TRBD2. The length of the CDR3 is 13 residues. With V trimmed by 10 bases and J by 5 bases, 10 bases remained unmatched. The germline CDR1 and CDR2 sequences are ENHRY and SYGVKD. The DNA for the CDR3 is TGTGCCACCCTGGACTCCGGGGGGGAGACCCAGTACTTC. Protein: CATLDSGGETQYF.

The chain carries TRBV5-5 and TRBJ2-1; TRBD2 matches at 8 bases. The CDR3 spans 14 residues. Unmatched junction bases numbered 7, after V lost 0 bases and J lost 11 bases. Germline values: CDR1 SGHKS, CDR2 YYEKEE (reference sequence). DNA of the CDR3: TGTGCCAGCAGCTTGGGGACTAGCCGGACAAAGCAGTTCTTC. As protein: CASSLGTSRTKQFF.

The V call is TRBV6-5, the J call TRBJ2-7; 11 bases line up with TRBD1. Germline CDR1 is MNHEY and CDR2 is SVGAGI. The J segment lost 7 bases and the V segment lost 4 bases, leaving 9 bases of the junction unmatched. The CDR3 extends over 15 amino acids. The CDR3 region has the DNA TGTGCCAGCAGTTCTCCCGGACAGGGGGCGGGTGAGCAGTACTTC. This translates into CASSSPGQGAGEQYF.

DNA for the CDR3: TGTGCCAGCAGCTTAGCCAGCCGGAATGAGCAGTTCTTC. As protein: CASSLASRNEQFF. The chain recombines TRBV7-8 with TRBJ2-1; D gene uncertain. This CDR3 has 13 residues. The germline gives CDR1 SGHVS, CDR2 FQNEAQ. V was clipped by 0 bases and J by 7 bases, with 7 bases between them.

The J gene is TRBJ2-2, the V gene TRBV19, with 13 positions matching TRBD2. V gave up 3 bases and J gave up 6 bases; unmatched junction bases: 7. Germline V gene data show CDR1 as LNHDA and CDR2 as SQIVND (reference sequence). CDR3 length: 17 residues. The CDR3 protein is CASSIGTSGGAAGELFF. CDR3 coding DNA: TGTGCCAGTAGTATCGGAACTAGCGGGGGGGCCGCCGGGGAGCTGTTTTTT.

V and J are TRBV24-1 and TRBJ2-2; TRBD1 matches 8 bases. The CDR3 runs to 14 residues. V was clipped by 4 bases and J by 13 bases; unmatched bases: 10. Germline lookup yields CDR1 KGHDR and CDR2 SFDVKD. The CDR3 loop reads CATSDLGQGAGLFF. CDR3 DNA sequence: TGTGCCACCAGTGACCTTGGACAGGGCGCAGGGCTGTTTTTT.

The chain combines TRBV30 with TRBJ2-1; weak D call: TRBD1 (6 bases). Per the germline V gene, CDR1 is GTSNPN and CDR2 is SVGIG (reference sequence). The CDR3 covers 12 residues. V was pared by 4 bases and J by 7 bases, with 11 bases between. The CDR3 bases are TGTGCCTGGAATCAGGGGTCGAATGAGCAGTTCTTC. Amino acid sequence: CAWNQGSNEQFF.

V and J are TRBV13 and TRBJ2-6; D uncertain. The CDR3 extends over 16 amino acids. Between the trimmed V and J ends, which lost 0 bases and 0 bases, there was a span of 6 bases. Germline V CDR1 and CDR2: PRHDT, FYEKMQ (reference sequence). CDR3 sequence reads: CASSLGLRSGANVLTF. CDR3 in DNA: TGTGCCAGCAGCTTAGGCTTGCGCTCTGGGGCCAACGTCCTGACTTTC. Complete variable domain (other parts from reference TRBV13 and TRBJ2-6): AAGVIQSPRHLIKEKRETATLKCYPIPRHDTVYWYQQGPGQDPQFLISFYEKMQSDKGSIPDRFSAQQFSDYHSELNMSSLELGDSALYFCASSLGLRSGANVLTFGAGSRLTVL.

The rearrangement links TRBV5-1 to TRBJ2-1; D possibly corresponds to TRBD2 (6 bases). Germline V gives CDR1 SGHRS, CDR2 YFSETQ. The V gene lost 3 bases and the J gene lost 0 bases, with 13 bases spanning the gap. The CDR3 consists of 16 residues. For the CDR3, the DNA is TGCGCCAGCAGCTGGGTAGCGGAAAGCTCCTACAATGAGCAGTTCTTC. It specifies CASSWVAESSYNEQFF.

This clone was seen only a few times. This chain joins TRBV10-1 and TRBJ2-7; TRBD1 or TRBD2 may be the D gene (5 bases each). V shed 7 bases and J shed 6 bases, with 19 bases lying between them. This CDR3 is built from 14 residues. Per the germline V gene, CDR1 is WNHNN and CDR2 is SYGVQD (reference sequence). Written as DNA, the CDR3 is TGCGCCAGCACCTTGAGGGGAACGGGGACCGAGCAGTACTTC. It codes for CASTLRGTGTEQYF.